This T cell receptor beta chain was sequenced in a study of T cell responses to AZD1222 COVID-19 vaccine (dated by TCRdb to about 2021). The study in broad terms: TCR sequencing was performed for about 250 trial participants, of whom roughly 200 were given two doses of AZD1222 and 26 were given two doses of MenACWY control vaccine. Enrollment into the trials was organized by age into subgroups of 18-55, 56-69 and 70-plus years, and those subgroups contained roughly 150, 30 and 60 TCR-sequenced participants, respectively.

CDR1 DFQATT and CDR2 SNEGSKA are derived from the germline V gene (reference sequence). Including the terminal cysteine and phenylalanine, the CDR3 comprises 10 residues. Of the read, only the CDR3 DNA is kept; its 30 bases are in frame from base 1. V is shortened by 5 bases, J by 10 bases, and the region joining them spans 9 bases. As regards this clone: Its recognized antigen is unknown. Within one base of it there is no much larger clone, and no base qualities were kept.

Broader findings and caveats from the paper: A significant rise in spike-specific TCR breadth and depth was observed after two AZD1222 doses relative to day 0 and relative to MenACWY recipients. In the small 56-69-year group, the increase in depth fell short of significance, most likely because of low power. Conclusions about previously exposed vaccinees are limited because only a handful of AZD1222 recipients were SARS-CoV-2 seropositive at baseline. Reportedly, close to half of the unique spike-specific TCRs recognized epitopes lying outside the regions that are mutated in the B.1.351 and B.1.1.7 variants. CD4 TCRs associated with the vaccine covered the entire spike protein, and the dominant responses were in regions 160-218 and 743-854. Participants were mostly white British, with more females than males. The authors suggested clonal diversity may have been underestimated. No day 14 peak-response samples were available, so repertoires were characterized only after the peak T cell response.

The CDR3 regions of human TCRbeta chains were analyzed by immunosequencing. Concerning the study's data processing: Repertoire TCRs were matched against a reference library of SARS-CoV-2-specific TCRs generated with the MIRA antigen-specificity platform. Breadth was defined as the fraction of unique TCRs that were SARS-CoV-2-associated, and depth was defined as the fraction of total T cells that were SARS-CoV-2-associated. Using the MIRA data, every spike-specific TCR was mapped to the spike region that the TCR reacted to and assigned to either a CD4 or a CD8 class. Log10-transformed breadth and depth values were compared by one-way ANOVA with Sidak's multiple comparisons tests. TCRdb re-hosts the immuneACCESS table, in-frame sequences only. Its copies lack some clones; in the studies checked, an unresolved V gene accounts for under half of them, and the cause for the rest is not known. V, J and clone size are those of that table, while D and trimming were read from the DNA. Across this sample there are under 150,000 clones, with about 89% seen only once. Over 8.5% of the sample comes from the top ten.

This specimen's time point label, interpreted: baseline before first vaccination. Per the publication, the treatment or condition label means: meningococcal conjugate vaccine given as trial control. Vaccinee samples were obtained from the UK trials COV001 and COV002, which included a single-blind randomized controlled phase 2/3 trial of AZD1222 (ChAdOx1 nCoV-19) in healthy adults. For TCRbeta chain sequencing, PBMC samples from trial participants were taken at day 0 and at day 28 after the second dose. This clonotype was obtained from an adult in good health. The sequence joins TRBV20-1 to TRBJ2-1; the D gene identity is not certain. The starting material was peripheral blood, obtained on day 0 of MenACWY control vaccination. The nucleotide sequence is TGCAGTGCTGGAATAGGGGAGCAGTTCTTC. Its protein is CSAGIGEQFF.